These 14 T cell receptor beta chains originate from one sample sequenced in a study of cytomegalovirus exposure and HLA in healthy donors. It was with 60 Vbeta and 13 Jbeta primers that the PCR ran. This table comes from immunoSEQ multiplex PCR, and its TCRdb copy is limited to in-frame clones, with some not included. The sample includes some 120,000 clones, more than 65% of them seen just once. The sample was PBMCs. The source is a woman aged 18 to 35 in good health and CMV-seronegative.

The chain couples TRBV5-4 to TRBJ2-2; possibly TRBD2 for D (7 bases). This CDR3 has 18 residues. Trimming removed 0 bases from V and 6 bases from J, with 21 bases in between. Germline V gene lookup returns CDR1 SGHNT and CDR2 YYREEE (reference sequence). CDR3 region: CASSLEQGRTRRAGELFF. DNA of the CDR3: TGTGCCAGCAGCTTGGAGCAGGGGAGGACTAGGCGTGCCGGGGAGCTGTTTTTT.

The chain carries TRBV7-2 and TRBJ2-4, with unresolved D. This CDR3 comprises 16 residues. CDR1 is SGHTA, CDR2 FQGNSA, per germline. Trimming stripped 3 bases from V and 0 bases from J, with 12 bases between. CDR3 protein: CASSFRGDLAKNIQYF. The DNA of the CDR3 is TGTGCCAGCAGCTTCCGAGGAGACCTAGCCAAAAACATTCAGTACTTC. The variable domain in full, with the rest retrieved from reference TRBV7-2 and TRBJ2-4, is GAGVSQSPSNKVTEKGKDVELRCDPISGHTALYWYRQSLGQGLEFLIYFQGNSAPDKSGLPSDRFSAERTGGSVSTLTIQRTQQEDSAVYLCASSFRGDLAKNIQYFGAGTRLSVL.

Written as DNA, the CDR3 is TGTGCCAGCAGCCGACCGGGGGGGCGAGATGGCTACACCTTC. This sequence encodes CASSRPGGRDGYTF. This chain uses TRBV7-9 with TRBJ1-2, with D possibly matching TRBD1 (6 bases). Germline V lookup: CDR1 SEHNR, CDR2 FQNEAQ (reference sequence). The germline V and J ends were trimmed by 5 bases and 6 bases, with 16 bases remaining between them. The CDR3 totals 14 residues.

The sample holds one count of this clone. V and J are TRBV6-5 and TRBJ2-3, with 8 bases lining up with TRBD1. V gave up 0 bases and J gave up 5 bases; unmatched junction bases: 4. Germline lookup yields CDR1 MNHEY and CDR2 SVGAGI. CDR3 length: 15 amino acids. The CDR3: CASSYSPRGQDTQYF. CDR3 bases: TGTGCCAGCAGTTACTCTCCCAGGGGGCAAGATACGCAGTATTTT.

The chain recombines TRBV27 with TRBJ1-1; D ambiguous. Germline V lookup: CDR1 MNHEY, CDR2 SMNVEV (reference sequence). The length of the CDR3 is 13 residues. Trimming pared 3 bases from V and 7 bases from J, leaving 12 bases between. CDR3 loop: CASSFQPHSEAFF. In nucleotides, the CDR3 is TGTGCCAGCAGTTTCCAGCCCCACAGTGAAGCTTTCTTT.

This clone appeared a few times. The rearrangement links TRBV18 to TRBJ1-5, with unresolved D. The CDR3 is 15 amino acids. In germline, CDR1 is KGHSH, CDR2 LQKENI. V was pared by 1 base and J by 5 bases, with 12 bases between. The CDR3 reads CASSPLPDGDQPQHF. Written as DNA, the CDR3 is TGTGCCAGCTCACCACTGCCTGATGGAGATCAGCCCCAGCATTTT.

The chain joins TRBV27 to TRBJ2-3, with D unclear. Germline values: CDR1 MNHEY, CDR2 SMNVEV (reference sequence). This CDR3 comprises 18 residues. Trimming took off 2 bases at V and 0 bases at J, with 18 bases between the two ends. The CDR3 region is CASSLAPKSRMSTDTQYF. DNA of the CDR3: TGTGCCAGCAGTTTAGCCCCCAAATCGAGGATGAGCACAGATACGCAGTATTTT.

The chain combines TRBV5-4 with TRBJ2-7; 9 positions agree with TRBD1. This CDR3 has 13 residues. The germline CDR1 and CDR2 sequences are SGHNT and YYREEE (reference sequence). The V gene end was trimmed by 3 bases and the J gene end by 3 bases; junction bases not matched to a gene: 1. CDR3 nucleotide sequence: TGTGCCAGCAGCTGGGGACAGGGCTACGAGCAGTACTTC. It translates to CASSWGQGYEQYF.

The chain combines TRBV5-6 with TRBJ2-1, with D possibly TRBD2 on 6 matching bases. From germline, CDR1 is SGHDT and CDR2 YYEEEE. The ends were cut back, 4 bases at V and 10 bases at J, with 24 bases in the middle. The CDR3 extends over 16 amino acids. The DNA of the CDR3 is TGTGCCAGCAGCATCACAGCCTTTAGCGGCCTGGCGGAGCAGTTCTTC. It yields the protein CASSITAFSGLAEQFF.

The rearrangement links TRBV20-1 to TRBJ2-7; weak D call: TRBD1 (6 bases). V was cut by 8 bases and J by 5 bases, with 13 bases left in between. Germline assignment: CDR1 DFQATT and CDR2 SNEGSKA (reference sequence). The CDR3 contains 11 residues. Here the CDR3 reads CSYQGQDEQYF. In nucleotides, the CDR3 is TGCAGTTACCAGGGGCAGGACGAGCAGTACTTC.

Only a few counts were recorded for this clone. V and J are TRBV5-1 and TRBJ2-5; maybe TRBD1 (5 bases). Germline V gives CDR1 SGHRS, CDR2 YFSETQ. Between the trimmed V and J ends, which lost 2 bases and 4 bases, there was a span of 12 bases. This CDR3 has 14 residues. CDR3 DNA: TGCGCCAGCAGCTTCCTCAGGGTCCCAGAGACCCAGTACTTC. Residues: CASSFLRVPETQYF.

V and J are TRBV5-4 and TRBJ2-2, with 8 bases aligning to TRBD2. V shed 2 bases and J 2 bases; nucleotides not matched to a gene: 5. Germline V gives CDR1 SGHNT, CDR2 YYREEE (reference sequence). The CDR3 spans 16 residues. The CDR3 here is CASSLGLAVNTGELFF. The CDR3 nucleotides read TGTGCCAGCAGCTTAGGACTAGCAGTAAACACCGGGGAGCTGTTTTTT.

This sequence joins TRBV19 and TRBJ2-5; D may be TRBD2 (6 bases). The CDR3 runs to 15 residues. Trimming took off 3 bases at V and 1 base at J, with 12 bases between the two ends. CDR1 LNHDA and CDR2 SQIVND come from the germline V gene (reference sequence). CDR3 residues: CASSIGLAFQETQYF. The CDR3 coding sequence is TGTGCCAGTAGTATTGGGCTAGCGTTCCAAGAGACCCAGTACTTC.

The chain employs TRBV7-2 and TRBJ1-2; TRBD1 aligns across 7 bases. V was clipped by 5 bases and J by 8 bases; unmatched bases: 11. There are 14 residues in the CDR3. Per germline, CDR1 SGHTA and CDR2 FQGNSA. The CDR3 nucleotides are TGTGCCAGCAGCAAGGGACAGACTCTTAAGGGCTACACCTTC. This encodes CASSKGQTLKGYTF.